The 14 T cell receptor beta chains listed next were all sequenced from one sample in a study of blood T cells in healthy people across ages. A second PCR of 7 to 11 cycles used a sample-barcoded 5' primer and a J-beta primer mix. Each CDR3 protein is one row after TCRdb ran MiXCR on the 5' RACE reads. The sample consists of around 1,500,000 distinct CDR3 sequences, roughly 27% of them appearing once. The sequencing sample was made of blood. The receptors derive from a woman between 25 and 40 years old in good health.

This clonotype was counted many times. The rearrangement links TRBV29-1 to TRBJ1-2; TRBD1 agrees at 9 bases. Germline V CDR1 and CDR2: SQVTM, ANQGSEA. This CDR3 spans 13 amino acids. The V gene end was trimmed by 6 bases and the J gene end by 8 bases; junction bases not matched to a gene: 10. The chain's CDR3 is CSVPETGGFGYTF. The CDR3 region has the DNA TGCAGCGTCCCTGAAACAGGGGGCTTCGGCTACACCTTC.

Only a few counts were recorded for this clonotype. This chain uses TRBV16 with TRBJ2-5, with 7 nucleotides matching TRBD1. The V segment lost 2 bases and the J segment 5 bases; nucleotides outside the gene matches: 5. The CDR3 covers 14 residues. Germline V gene sequence: CDR1 KGHSY, CDR2 FQNENV. The CDR3 nucleotides read TGTGCCAGCAGCCAAGGGACAGCCGGGGAGACCCAGTACTTC. Its protein is CASSQGTAGETQYF.

The table lists this clonotype with a few counts. The rearrangement uses TRBV10-3 and TRBJ2-3, with 12 bases identical to TRBD1. The J segment lost 4 bases and the V segment lost 4 bases, leaving 6 bases of the junction unmatched. CDR1 is ENHRY and CDR2 is SYGVKD in the germline V gene. The CDR3 length is 16 residues. The CDR3 is CAISVWDRGRSDTQYF. The CDR3 coding sequence is TGTGCCATCAGTGTCTGGGACAGGGGGCGCTCAGATACGCAGTATTTT.

This clonotype has ten or more counts. The V and J genes are TRBV12-3 or TRBV12-4 and TRBJ1-5; possibly TRBD1 for D (5 bases). Trimming cost V 5 bases and J 3 bases, with 11 bases left between them. This CDR3 is 14 amino acids long. CDR3 sequence reads: CASSGGAVNQPQHF. The CDR3 bases are TGTGCCAGCAGTGGTGGGGCAGTCAATCAGCCCCAGCATTTT.

This rearrangement joins TRBV3-1 to TRBJ2-7; a weak D match, TRBD2 (5 bases). The V end lost 0 bases, the J end lost 6 bases, and 12 bases lay between the germline ends. Germline V gene sequence: CDR1 LGHDT, CDR2 YNNKEL (reference sequence). CDR3 length: 14 amino acids. CDR3 protein: CASSQDLRALEQYF. CDR3 sequence (DNA): TGTGCCAGCAGCCAAGATTTGAGGGCCCTCGAGCAGTACTTC.

The chain recombines TRBV11-2 with TRBJ2-3, with 9 bases lining up with TRBD2. This CDR3 comprises 16 residues. The germline gives CDR1 SGHAT, CDR2 FQNNGV. The V and J ends lost 1 base and 4 bases, in that order; junction bases with no gene match: 6. The CDR3 spells CASSLVASGIPDTQYF. The CDR3 coding sequence is TGTGCCAGCAGCTTAGTTGCTAGCGGGATCCCAGATACGCAGTATTTT.

This clonotype was detected a few times. The chain combines TRBV30 with TRBJ2-1, with D maybe TRBD1 (6 bases). The V gene's germline CDR1 is GTSNPN and CDR2 SVGIG (reference sequence). Trimming stripped 5 bases from V and 6 bases from J, with 17 bases between. The CDR3 is 14 amino acids. CDR3 coding DNA: TGTGCCTGGCGAAAAGGGGGTCGGGGCAATGAGCAGTTCTTC. It is translated as CAWRKGGRGNEQFF. Supplemented by reference TRBV30 and TRBJ2-1, the full variable domain reads SQTIHQWPATLVQPVGSPLSLECTVEGTSNPNLYWYRQAAGRGLQLLFYSVGIGQISSEVPQNLSASRPQDRQFILSSKKLLLSDSGFYLCAWRKGGRGNEQFFGPGTRLTVL.

Ten or more counts support this clonotype. V is TRBV5-1 and J is TRBJ2-3; 7 nucleotides agree with TRBD1. The CDR3 contains 14 residues. CDR1 and CDR2 (germline): SGHRS, YFSETQ. Trimming at V came to 4 bases and at J to 2 bases, leaving 4 bases not matched to a gene. The CDR3 DNA sequence: TGCGCCAGCAGCCGGGACAGACCCACAGATACGCAGTATTTT. Amino acid sequence: CASSRDRPTDTQYF.

This clonotype was counted only a few times. The V gene is TRBV10-3, the J gene TRBJ2-2, with TRBD2 matching over 8 bases. CDR1 is ENHRY, CDR2 SYGVKD, per germline. The ends lost 3 bases at V and 4 bases at J; junction bases unmatched: 4. CDR3 size: 15 residues. The CDR3 spells CAISDILAVTGELFF. The CDR3 nucleotides read TGTGCCATCAGTGATATACTAGCGGTCACCGGGGAGCTGTTTTTT.

This clonotype was observed a handful of times. This chain joins TRBV4-1 and TRBJ2-7; D perhaps matches TRBD2 (5 bases). V lost 1 base and J lost 8, with 27 bases in between. The germline gives CDR1 MGHRA, CDR2 YSYEKL. The CDR3 runs to 18 residues. The CDR3 nucleotides read TGCGCCAGCAGCCAAGGTGGGATTAGCGATAACGACCTATACAAGCAGTACTTC. Protein sequence: CASSQGGISDNDLYKQYF.

This rearrangement joins TRBV5-1 to TRBJ1-2; no clear D gene. V was clipped by 0 bases and J by 7 bases, with 16 bases between them. This CDR3 contains 15 residues. Germline assignment: CDR1 SGHRS and CDR2 YFSETQ. DNA for the CDR3: TGCGCCAGCAGCTTGGGGGCCCTGGCCAAGACTGGCTACACCTTC. This encodes CASSLGALAKTGYTF.

The chain carries TRBV6-2 or TRBV6-3 and TRBJ2-4; no clear D gene. CDR3 length equals 12 residues. Trimming took 5 bases from V and 2 from J, leaving 4 bases between them. In germline, CDR1 is MNHEY, CDR2 SVGEGT. The CDR3, as DNA: TGTGCCAGCAGTAGTTCCAAAAACATTCAGTACTTC. This gives the protein CASSSSKNIQYF.

J is TRBJ2-3 and V is TRBV20-1; 10 bases align to TRBD2. The CDR3 sequence is 16 residues long. The J segment lost 4 bases and the V segment lost 2 bases, leaving 9 bases of the junction unmatched. Germline V gene data show CDR1 as DFQATT and CDR2 as SNEGSKA (reference sequence). CDR3 in amino acids: CSARKSGGASADTQYF. DNA of the CDR3: TGCAGTGCTAGAAAAAGCGGGGGGGCCAGTGCAGATACGCAGTATTTT.

This clonotype appeared a few times. This sequence joins TRBV29-1 and TRBJ2-3; no firm D call. The ends were cut back, 8 bases at V and 2 bases at J, with 11 bases in the middle. Looked up from germline, CDR1 is SQVTM and CDR2 is ANQGSEA. This CDR3 region has 12 residues. The CDR3 loop reads CSSWTATDTQYF. CDR3 DNA: TGCAGCTCATGGACCGCCACAGATACGCAGTATTTT.